The 18 T cell receptor beta chains below all came from one sample that was sequenced in a study of OX40 agonist ivuxolimab in advanced cancers. TCRdb's copy holds only in-frame clones and misses some; the assay was immunoSEQ multiplex PCR. The sample records roughly 50,000 clones, about 86% being singletons. Here the sequenced sample was CD4+ or CD8+ T cells sorted from blood, taken in a trial of the OX40 agonist ivuxolimab. The receptors derive from an adult with an advanced solid tumor such as melanoma, head and neck, liver or kidney cancer.

V is TRBV9 and J is TRBJ1-2; D ambiguous. CDR3 size: 13 residues. Germline values: CDR1 SGDLS, CDR2 YYNGEE. The V end lost 3 bases, the J end lost 7 bases, and 13 bases lay between the germline ends. The CDR3 sequence is CASSAIHPGGYTF. For the CDR3, the DNA is TGTGCCAGCAGCGCCATACACCCGGGTGGCTACACCTTC.

V is TRBV5-1 and J is TRBJ1-1, with D maybe TRBD1 (6 bases). The CDR3 is made up of 15 amino acids. V gave up 4 bases and J gave up 0 bases, with 13 bases separating them. Germline CDR1 is SGHRS and CDR2 is YFSETQ. This CDR3 is CASSLWTAVNTEAFF. The CDR3 DNA sequence: TGCGCCAGCAGCCTATGGACAGCCGTGAACACTGAAGCTTTCTTT.

The V gene is TRBV5-4, the J gene TRBJ2-2, with 8 bases identical to TRBD2. This CDR3 has 15 residues. Germline V CDR1 and CDR2: SGHNT, YYREEE (reference sequence). V gave up 4 bases and J gave up 3 bases; unmatched junction bases: 5. The CDR3: CASSPRGGDTGELFF. The CDR3 DNA reads as TGTGCCAGCAGCCCCCGGGGGGGCGACACCGGGGAGCTGTTTTTT.

This chain links TRBV12-5 with TRBJ2-3; the D is unclear. CDR3 length equals 14 residues. Trimming shortened V by 6 bases and J by 2 bases, and 12 bases separated the two germline ends. Germline V lookup: CDR1 LGHNT, CDR2 FRNRAP. CDR3 amino acids: CASGPGIYTDTQYF. The CDR3 DNA sequence: TGTGCTAGTGGCCCTGGGATTTACACAGATACGCAGTATTTT.

For this clone: The same CDR3 is also encoded by other DNA sequences in this sample. This sequence joins TRBV7-2 and TRBJ2-7; D is unclear. CDR1 is SGHTA and CDR2 is FQGNSA in the germline V gene. The CDR3 spans 15 residues. The V and J ends lost 1 base and 4 bases respectively, with 14 bases between them. CDR3 coding DNA: TGTGCCAGCAGCTTAGACCTCCCAGGCTGGTACGAGCAGTACTTC. It specifies CASSLDLPGWYEQYF. Based on the CDR3 plus reference TRBV7-2 and TRBJ2-7, the full variable domain is GAGVSQSPSNKVTEKGKDVELRCDPISGHTALYWYRQSLGQGLEFLIYFQGNSAPDKSGLPSDRFSAERTGGSVSTLTIQRTQQEDSAVYLCASSLDLPGWYEQYFGPGTRLTVT.

The V call is TRBV2, the J call TRBJ1-2; D is unclear. Deletions cut 2 bases from V and 7 bases from J, with 11 bases between. Germline CDR1 SNHLY, CDR2 FYNNEI. The CDR3 is made up of 13 amino acids. Here the CDR3 reads CASSERTGLGYTF. The CDR3, as DNA: TGTGCCAGCAGTGAACGGACCGGGCTTGGCTACACCTTC.

This sequence joins TRBV6-1 and TRBJ1-1; D gene ambiguous. Germline V gives CDR1 MNHNS, CDR2 SASEGT. The CDR3 extends over 11 amino acids. Deletions cut 5 bases from V and 5 bases from J, with 6 bases between. CDR3 protein: CASSSWTEAFF. The CDR3 DNA reads as TGTGCCAGCAGTTCGTGGACTGAAGCTTTCTTT.

The chain employs TRBV18 and TRBJ2-3; either TRBD1 or TRBD2 may fit D (5 bases each). Trimming shortened V by 8 bases and J by 0 bases, and 15 bases separated the two germline ends. Germline V CDR1 and CDR2: KGHSH, LQKENI. This CDR3 is 15 amino acids long. In DNA, the CDR3 is TGTGCCAGCCGGGACCTCTCAGCTAGCACAGATACGCAGTATTTT. Amino acids: CASRDLSASTDTQYF.

The chain combines TRBV5-1 with TRBJ1-2, with D perhaps matching TRBD1 (6 bases). This CDR3 contains 14 residues. V shed 3 bases and J shed 4 bases, with 13 bases lying between them. Germline assignment: CDR1 SGHRS and CDR2 YFSETQ. CDR3 residues: CASSSEGVGYGYTF. The CDR3 region has the DNA TGCGCCAGCAGCTCCGAGGGGGTCGGCTATGGCTACACCTTC.

The table lists this clone with a few counts. The rearrangement joins TRBV4-1 to TRBJ1-5; unclear D gene. Trimming cost V 4 bases and J 6 bases, with 13 bases left between them. The CDR3 contains 14 residues. CDR1 and CDR2 from the germline V gene are MGHRA and YSYEKL. The CDR3 spells CASSPEAGSQPQHF. Here the CDR3 DNA reads TGCGCCAGCAGCCCAGAGGCGGGGTCTCAGCCCCAGCATTTT.

This chain connects TRBV19 to TRBJ2-7, with D hard to call. The CDR3 extends over 13 amino acids. In germline, CDR1 is LNHDA, CDR2 SQIVND (reference sequence). Trimming left V 4 bases short and J 2 bases short, with 9 bases between. CDR3 DNA sequence: TGTGCCAGTAGTACCCAGTCCGCCTACGAGCAGTACTTC. It specifies CASSTQSAYEQYF.

This chain connects TRBV19 to TRBJ1-2; 7 bases are shared with TRBD1. This CDR3 comprises 16 residues. The V gene end was trimmed by 3 bases and the J gene end by 0 bases; junction bases not matched to a gene: 7. CDR1 is LNHDA and CDR2 is SQIVND in the germline V gene (reference sequence). CDR3 sequence reads: CASSIVTGQPNYGYTF. DNA for the CDR3: TGTGCCAGTAGTATCGTTACGGGACAGCCTAACTATGGCTACACCTTC.

J is TRBJ1-6 and V is TRBV7-8; a possible D gene is TRBD1 (6 bases). V lost 2 bases and J lost 7, with 15 bases in between. The CDR3 sequence is 16 residues long. Germline CDR1 reads SGHVS; CDR2 reads FQNEAQ. The CDR3 loop is CASSLRHRDGNSPLHF. The CDR3 nucleotides are TGTGCCAGCAGCTTAAGACACAGGGACGGAAATTCACCCCTCCACTTT. Full variable domain (rest looked up from reference TRBV7-8 and TRBJ1-6): GAGVSQSPRYKVAKRGQDVALRCDPISGHVSLFWYQQALGQGPEFLTYFQNEAQLDKSGLPSDRFFAERPEGSVSTLKIQRTQQEDSAVYLCASSLRHRDGNSPLHFGNGTRLTVT.

This chain connects TRBV7-9 to TRBJ2-4; D is uncertain. V was pared by 5 bases and J by 4 bases, with 15 bases between. CDR3 length: 15 residues. The germline CDR1 and CDR2 sequences are SEHNR and FQNEAQ (reference sequence). Here the CDR3 reads CASSPNPWAKNIQYF. The DNA of the CDR3 is TGTGCCAGCAGCCCGAACCCCTGGGCTAAAAACATTCAGTACTTC.

This chain uses TRBV18 with TRBJ2-7; D is possibly TRBD1 (6 bases). V shed 5 bases and J shed 4 bases, with 12 bases lying between them. From germline, CDR1 is KGHSH and CDR2 LQKENI. The length of the CDR3 is 13 residues. The CDR3 bases are TGTGCCAGCTCATTCGGGACACAGTACGAGCAGTACTTC. Its translation: CASSFGTQYEQYF. The variable domain in full, completed from reference TRBV18 and TRBJ2-7, reads NAGVMQNPRHLVRRRGQEARLRCSPMKGHSHVYWYRQLPEEGLKFMVYLQKENIIDESGMPKERFSAEFPKEGPSILRIQQVVRGDSAAYFCASSFGTQYEQYFGPGTRLTVT.

The chain is built from TRBV6-1 and TRBJ1-6, with 7 bases aligning to TRBD1. The CDR3 is made up of 15 amino acids. CDR1 and CDR2 from the germline V gene are MNHNS and SASEGT. J gave up 12 bases and V 5 bases, and 13 bases lay outside the gene matches. Written as DNA, the CDR3 is TGTGCCAGCAGTACTACCGGGACAGTTTTGGGACCCCTCCACTTT. Protein: CASSTTGTVLGPLHF.

In DNA form, the CDR3 reads TGTGCCAGTAATGCGGGGGGGGGCACTGAAGCTTTCTTT. It encodes CASNAGGGTEAFF. The chain has TRBV14 and TRBJ1-1, with D perhaps TRBD1 (5 bases). The CDR3 consists of 13 residues. V lost 9 bases and J lost 4, with 15 bases in between. Germline-derived CDR1 and CDR2 are SGHDN and FVKESK.

The chain employs TRBV18 and TRBJ2-1; tentatively, D is TRBD1 (6 bases). Germline loops: CDR1 KGHSH, CDR2 LQKENI. The length of the CDR3 is 16 residues. V was pared by 3 bases and J by 10 bases, with 22 bases between. For the CDR3, the DNA is TGTGCCAGCTCACCGCTTGCCGGGACATCGCGCTTCGAGCAGTTCTTC. This encodes CASSPLAGTSRFEQFF. Combining the CDR3 with reference TRBV18 and TRBJ2-1 gives the whole variable domain NAGVMQNPRHLVRRRGQEARLRCSPMKGHSHVYWYRQLPEEGLKFMVYLQKENIIDESGMPKERFSAEFPKEGPSILRIQQVVRGDSAAYFCASSPLAGTSRFEQFFGPGTRLTVL.